These 20 T cell receptor beta chains originate from one sample sequenced in a study of blood T cell repertoires in COVID-19. TCRdb's table, derived via immunoSEQ multiplex PCR, lists solely in-frame clones and lacks some. The profile shows roughly 260,000 clones, 91% of them singletons. The specimen sequenced was peripheral blood. Receptors were obtained from a person aged 18-30 years with COVID-19, enrolled during active disease.

The table lists this clone with many counts. J is TRBJ2-1 and V is TRBV24-1; 7 nucleotides agree with TRBD1. The CDR3 length is 15 residues. Germline CDR1 KGHDR, CDR2 SFDVKD. J lost 3 bases, V lost 2 bases, and 3 bases had no gene match. CDR3 in DNA: TGTGCCACCAGTGATTCGGGGACAGACTACAATGAGCAGTTCTTC. Amino acids: CATSDSGTDYNEQFF.

The V call is TRBV4-1, the J call TRBJ1-2; D is unclear. Deletions cut 0 bases from V and 1 base from J, with 9 bases between. The CDR3 is 15 amino acids. CDR1 is MGHRA, CDR2 YSYEKL, per germline. The CDR3 nucleotides read TGCGCCAGCAGCCAAGAACCGCGGGGTAACTATGGCTACACCTTC. It yields the protein CASSQEPRGNYGYTF.

The chain links TRBV4-1 to TRBJ1-2; the D is unclear. This CDR3 contains 16 residues. Between the trimmed V and J ends, which lost 1 base and 5 bases, there was a span of 17 bases. CDR1 MGHRA and CDR2 YSYEKL come from the germline V gene. The CDR3 loop reads CASSQGLRGGEYGYTF. CDR3 in DNA: TGCGCCAGCAGCCAAGGTTTGCGGGGTGGGGAGTATGGCTACACCTTC.

The genes are TRBV6-5 and TRBJ1-6; D is perhaps TRBD1 (5 bases). V dropped 9 bases and J dropped 7 bases, with 13 bases sitting between them. From germline, CDR1 is MNHEY and CDR2 SVGAGI. The CDR3 totals 13 residues. CDR3 residues: CASFRGLNSPLHF. The CDR3 DNA sequence: TGTGCCAGTTTCCGGGGGTTAAATTCACCCCTCCACTTT.

The chain is built from TRBV2 and TRBJ1-2, with a possible D match to TRBD1 (5 bases). Between the trimmed V and J ends, which lost 7 bases and 5 bases, there was a span of 11 bases. The CDR3 is 12 residues long. In germline, CDR1 is SNHLY, CDR2 FYNNEI. The CDR3 sequence: CASKSGGYGYTF. The CDR3 DNA reads TGTGCCAGCAAGTCGGGGGGGTATGGCTACACCTTC.

The rearrangement uses TRBV6-5 and TRBJ2-3; D may be TRBD1 (5 bases). The germline V gene has CDR1 MNHEY and CDR2 SVGAGI. The germline V and J ends were trimmed by 5 bases and 3 bases, with 9 bases remaining between them. The CDR3 spans 13 residues. The chain's CDR3 is CASSKRGTDTQYF. The CDR3, as DNA: TGTGCCAGCAGTAAAAGGGGTACAGATACGCAGTATTTT.

In nucleotides, the CDR3 is TGTGCCAGCAGCTTATCGGCGGGAGGGGACAATGAGCAGTTCTTC. Translating gives CASSLSAGGDNEQFF. This chain joins TRBV11-2 and TRBJ2-1, with 9 nucleotides matching TRBD2. CDR3 length equals 15 residues. The germline V gene encodes CDR1 SGHAT and CDR2 FQNNGV. The trim removed 2 bases at V and 5 bases at J, leaving 4 bases unmatched.

This chain connects TRBV5-1 to TRBJ2-5; D is possibly TRBD2 (6 bases). This CDR3 has 18 amino acids. Per germline, CDR1 SGHRS and CDR2 YFSETQ. V lost 2 bases, J lost 5 bases, and 25 bases lay in between. Written as DNA, the CDR3 is TGCGCCAGCAGCTTTTACGGGGGACTCTCCGTAGGCGAGGAGACCCAGTACTTC. Residues: CASSFYGGLSVGEETQYF.

The chain combines TRBV27 with TRBJ1-6; D is possibly TRBD1 (6 bases). Trimming cost V 7 bases and J 7 bases, with 14 bases left between them. The V gene's germline CDR1 is MNHEY and CDR2 SMNVEV (reference sequence). The CDR3 consists of 14 residues. The CDR3 DNA sequence: TGTGCCAGCACCGTGGGGGGGCTGAATTCACCCCTCCACTTT. The encoded protein is CASTVGGLNSPLHF.

The gene calls are TRBV13 and TRBJ2-2; 15 nucleotides align to TRBD2. CDR1 is PRHDT, CDR2 FYEKMQ, per germline (reference sequence). Trimming at V came to 5 bases and at J to 0 bases, leaving 16 bases not matched to a gene. The length of the CDR3 is 22 residues. The CDR3 sequence is CASSLVRDTGTSGRSNTGELFF. The CDR3 DNA reads TGTGCCAGCAGCCTAGTACGGGACACTGGGACTAGCGGGAGGTCGAACACCGGGGAGCTGTTTTTT.

The chain is built from TRBV6-1 and TRBJ1-4, with D unresolved. The germline V gene encodes CDR1 MNHNS and CDR2 SASEGT. This CDR3 is 16 amino acids long. V dropped 0 bases and J dropped 4 bases, with 12 bases sitting between them. This CDR3 is CASSEARRRSNEKLFF. The DNA of the CDR3 is TGTGCCAGCAGTGAAGCGCGTCGGAGGAGTAATGAAAAACTGTTTTTT.

V gene TRBV7-9 combines with J gene TRBJ1-2; possible D gene TRBD1, 5 bases. CDR3 size: 14 residues. Trimming took off 6 bases at V and 2 bases at J, with 13 bases between the two ends. CDR1 SEHNR and CDR2 FQNEAQ come from the germline V gene (reference sequence). CDR3 in DNA: TGTGCCAGCAGGTTGGGGACGGGAAACTATGGCTACACCTTC. It specifies CASRLGTGNYGYTF.

The chain links TRBV25-1 to TRBJ1-5, with D perhaps TRBD1 (6 bases). The CDR3 extends over 13 amino acids. The germline V gene has CDR1 MGHDK and CDR2 SYGVNS. V lost 6 bases to trimming and J lost 7 bases, with 13 bases between them. This CDR3 is CASRPGEGQPQHF. DNA for the CDR3: TGTGCCAGCAGACCAGGGGAAGGCCAGCCCCAGCATTTT. Combining the CDR3 with reference TRBV25-1 and TRBJ1-5 gives the whole variable domain EADIYQTPRYLVIGTGKKITLECSQTMGHDKMYWYQQDPGMELHLIHYSYGVNSTEKGDLSSESTVSRIRTEHFPLTLESARPSHTSQYLCASRPGEGQPQHFGDGTRLSIL.

The rearrangement joins TRBV7-9 to TRBJ2-1; 12 positions agree with TRBD2. The germline gives CDR1 SEHNR, CDR2 FQNEAQ (reference sequence). The junction had 11 bases not matched to a gene; V was cut back by 2 bases and J by 9 bases. The CDR3 is 17 amino acids. CDR3 sequence: CASSLTDGLAGKGEQFF. CDR3 coding DNA: TGTGCCAGCAGCTTAACAGATGGACTAGCGGGAAAGGGTGAGCAGTTCTTC.

The chain links TRBV4-1 to TRBJ2-7; possibly TRBD2 for D (5 bases). The germline CDR1 and CDR2 sequences are MGHRA and YSYEKL. The CDR3 totals 16 residues. Trimming removed 0 bases from V and 7 bases from J, with 19 bases in between. The CDR3 region is CASSQDSWENSNEQYF. The CDR3 DNA is TGCGCCAGCAGCCAAGATTCATGGGAGAACTCTAATGAGCAGTACTTC.

The chain employs TRBV10-3 and TRBJ2-7; 9 bases line up with TRBD1. The junction had 9 bases not matched to a gene; V was cut back by 4 bases and J by 2 bases. This CDR3 spans 16 amino acids. From germline, CDR1 is ENHRY and CDR2 SYGVKD. CDR3 protein: CAISATMGQGPYEQYF. DNA of the CDR3: TGTGCCATCAGTGCGACAATGGGACAGGGACCCTACGAGCAGTACTTC.

The gene calls are TRBV7-8 and TRBJ2-7, with D hard to call. The CDR3 loop spans 14 amino acids. The germline gives CDR1 SGHVS, CDR2 FQNEAQ. V lost 1 base and J lost 0, with 7 bases in between. The CDR3 loop reads CASSLVEYSYEQYF. The DNA of the CDR3 is TGTGCCAGCAGCTTAGTAGAGTACTCCTACGAGCAGTACTTC.

The chain employs TRBV14 and TRBJ2-6; D not resolved. V lost 2 bases, J lost 1 base, and 6 bases lay in between. The CDR3 has 15 residues. Germline CDR1 reads SGHDN; CDR2 reads FVKESK. The chain's CDR3 is CASSQTGSGANVLTF. The DNA of the CDR3 is TGTGCCAGCAGCCAAACCGGGTCTGGGGCCAACGTCCTGACTTTC.

The rearrangement joins TRBV7-9 to TRBJ2-1, with 12 bases matching TRBD2. The germline V gene encodes CDR1 SEHNR and CDR2 FQNEAQ (reference sequence). The CDR3 covers 17 residues. Germline trimming cut 3 bases from V and 6 bases from J; bases unmatched to any gene: 9. This CDR3 reads CASSLPSGRANANEQFF. The CDR3 coding sequence is TGTGCCAGCAGCTTGCCTAGCGGGAGGGCTAATGCCAATGAGCAGTTCTTC.

This chain joins TRBV5-4 and TRBJ2-1; 7 positions agree with TRBD2. Germline trimming cut 7 bases from V and 1 base from J; bases unmatched to any gene: 14. Per the germline V gene, CDR1 is SGHNT and CDR2 is YYREEE (reference sequence). The CDR3 sequence is 17 residues long. The CDR3 loop reads CASCLGSSGKSYNEQFF. DNA for the CDR3: TGTGCCAGCTGTTTGGGTAGCAGCGGGAAGTCCTACAATGAGCAGTTCTTC.